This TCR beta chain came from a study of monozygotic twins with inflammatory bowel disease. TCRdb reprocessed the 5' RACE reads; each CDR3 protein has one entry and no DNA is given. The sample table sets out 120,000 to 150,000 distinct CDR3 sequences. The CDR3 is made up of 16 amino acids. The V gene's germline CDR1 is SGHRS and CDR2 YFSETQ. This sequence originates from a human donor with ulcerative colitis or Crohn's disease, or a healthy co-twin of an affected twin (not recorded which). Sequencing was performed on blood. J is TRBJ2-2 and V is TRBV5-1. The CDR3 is CASSLRTGRNTGELFF.